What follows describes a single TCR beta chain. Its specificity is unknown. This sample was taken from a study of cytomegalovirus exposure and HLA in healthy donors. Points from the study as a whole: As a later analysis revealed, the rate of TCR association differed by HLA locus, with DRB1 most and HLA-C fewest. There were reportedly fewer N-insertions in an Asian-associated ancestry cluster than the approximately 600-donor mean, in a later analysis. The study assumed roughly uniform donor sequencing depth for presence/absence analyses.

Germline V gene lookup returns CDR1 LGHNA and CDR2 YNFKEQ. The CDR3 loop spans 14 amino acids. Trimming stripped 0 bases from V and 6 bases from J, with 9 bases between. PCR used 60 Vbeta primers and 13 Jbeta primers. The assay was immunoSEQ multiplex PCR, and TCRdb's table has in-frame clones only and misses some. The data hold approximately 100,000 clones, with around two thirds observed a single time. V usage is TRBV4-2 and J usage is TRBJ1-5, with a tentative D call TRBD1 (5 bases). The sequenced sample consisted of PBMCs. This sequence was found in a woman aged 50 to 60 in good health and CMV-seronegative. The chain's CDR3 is CASSQDSGGQPQHF. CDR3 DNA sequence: TGTGCCAGCAGCCAAGATTCGGGGGGTCAGCCCCAGCATTTT.